The source of this T cell receptor beta chain is a study of T cell responses to AZD1222 COVID-19 vaccine (dated by TCRdb to the early 2020s). Study-level background: A total of 233 trial participants underwent TCR sequencing, of whom about 200 had received two doses of AZD1222 and around 25 had received two doses of the MenACWY control vaccine. Enrollment into the trials was organized by age into subgroups of 18-55, 56-69 and 70-plus years, and those subgroups contained roughly 160, 29 and 62 TCR-sequenced participants, respectively.

What this sample's time point label stands for: about 28 days (+/-7) after the second vaccine dose. AZD1222 recipients with second doses at about 4 weeks or about 12 weeks were pooled, because spike-specific TCR depth and breadth did not differ between schedules. Vaccinee samples were obtained from the UK trials COV001 and COV002, which included a single-blind randomized controlled phase 2/3 trial of AZD1222 (ChAdOx1 nCoV-19) in healthy adults. Trial participant PBMC samples were collected at day 0 and day 28 after the second dose for TCRbeta chain sequencing. In the case of this clone: Its antigen remains undetermined. No base qualities exist here, and no much larger clone lies one base off it.

The investigation overall reported the following: Conclusions about previously exposed vaccinees were limited because only a handful of AZD1222 recipients were SARS-CoV-2 seropositive at baseline. Participants were mostly white British, with more females than males. The authors suggested clonal diversity may have been underestimated. Because no day 14 peak-response samples were available, repertoires were characterized only after the peak T cell response. Nearly half of unique spike-specific TCRs reportedly recognized epitopes outside regions mutated in the B.1.351 and B.1.1.7 variants. After two AZD1222 doses, spike-specific TCR breadth and depth were significantly higher than at day 0 and than in MenACWY recipients. In the small 56-69-year group, the increase in depth fell short of significance, most likely because of low power. The vaccine-associated CD4 TCRs covered the entire spike protein, and the dominant responses fell in regions 160-218 and 743-854.

The CDR3 regions of human TCRbeta chains were analyzed by immunosequencing. Per the source publication's procedure: Repertoire TCRs were checked for matches against a reference library of SARS-CoV-2-specific TCRs that had been generated using the MIRA antigen-specificity platform. Breadth was defined as the fraction of unique TCRs that were SARS-CoV-2-associated, and depth was defined as the fraction of total T cells that were SARS-CoV-2-associated. Using the MIRA data, each spike-specific TCR was assigned both to the spike region to which the TCR was reactive and to a CD4 or CD8 class. Log10-transformed breadth and depth values were compared by one-way ANOVA with Sidak's multiple comparisons tests. Held by TCRdb, this immuneACCESS table contains in-frame sequences only and omits some clones. Under half of the omission traces to an unresolved V gene where checked; the cause of the rest is unknown. D and trimming come from the DNA, and the V and J calls and clone size come from that table. The sample includes fewer than 120,000 clones, with over 90% observed a single time. The leading ten clones occupy 2.9% of the sample.

Trimming takes 1 base from V and 5 bases from J, and the germline ends sit 12 bases apart. Based on the germline V gene (reference sequence), the CDR1 and CDR2 sequences are SGHNT and YYREEE. Taken from cysteine to phenylalanine, the CDR3 has 14 residues. Only the CDR3 region is kept as DNA, spanning 42 bases read in frame from base 1. The source is an adult who received the AZD1222 COVID-19 vaccine. Recombination joined TRBV5-4 with TRBJ2-5; a confident D gene designation cannot be given. Sequencing was performed on peripheral blood, taken 28 days after the second AZD1222 dose. In nucleotides, the sequence is TGTGCCAGCAGCTTGTGGTCGAGGTCTGAGACCCAGTACTTC. Its protein is CASSLWSRSETQYF.